The 9 T cell receptor beta chains below were found in one sample sequenced in a study of T cells after yellow fever vaccination. MiXCR, run by TCRdb on the 5' RACE reads, gives a single entry per CDR3 protein. The top ten hold approximately 37% of the sample, which has 100,000 to 150,000 distinct CDR3 sequences, over 8% seen once. The sample consisted of CD8+ T cells sorted from PBMCs, taken on the day of the yellow fever booster vaccination. The receptors stem from a man younger than 35 who received the YFV17D yellow fever vaccine.

The J gene is TRBJ2-3, the V gene TRBV4-2, with D uncertain. The CDR3 runs 14 residues. V was pared by 0 bases and J by 4 bases, with 8 bases between. Germline-derived CDR1 and CDR2 are LGHNA and YNFKEQ. Here the CDR3 DNA reads TGTGCCAGCAGCCAAGATCCTAATCCAGATACGCAGTATTTT. Protein product: CASSQDPNPDTQYF.

This clonotype was seen more than once but under ten times. The V and J genes are TRBV30 and TRBJ1-2; 8 bases line up with TRBD1. The germline gives CDR1 GTSNPN, CDR2 SVGIG (reference sequence). This CDR3 comprises 15 residues. The J segment lost 5 bases and the V segment lost 2 bases, leaving 10 bases of the junction unmatched. CDR3 coding DNA: TGTGCCTGGAGTCGCTTCCGGGACAGGAATTATGGCTACACCTTC. Protein sequence: CAWSRFRDRNYGYTF.

The V gene is TRBV6-4, the J gene TRBJ1-5; tentatively, D is TRBD1 (5 bases). Trimming pared 7 bases from V and 5 bases from J, leaving 12 bases between. The CDR3 is made up of 13 amino acids. Per germline, CDR1 MRHNA and CDR2 SNTAGT. The DNA of the CDR3 is TGTGCCAGCACCGACGGGGGGGATCAGCCCCAGCATTTT. Amino acid sequence: CASTDGGDQPQHF.

Written as DNA, the CDR3 is TGTGCCAGCAGTTATGCTAGCGGGGGATCAGACGAGCAGTACTTC. Encoded protein: CASSYASGGSDEQYF. The V call is TRBV6-5, the J call TRBJ2-7; the match to TRBD2 covers 10 bases. Per the germline V gene, CDR1 is MNHEY and CDR2 is SVGAGI. Germline trimming cut 3 bases from V and 5 bases from J; bases unmatched to any gene: 7. The CDR3 runs 15 residues.

The rearrangement links TRBV11-2 to TRBJ2-7; TRBD1 matches 7 bases. Trimming removed 6 bases from V and 3 bases from J; junction bases left unmatched: 2. There are 12 residues in the CDR3. Germline assignment: CDR1 SGHAT and CDR2 FQNNGV. CDR3 in DNA: TGTGCCAGCAGTTGGGACAGCTACGAGCAGTACTTC. Protein sequence: CASSWDSYEQYF.

This chain links TRBV4-1 with TRBJ2-1, with D possibly TRBD2 on 6 matching bases. CDR3 length: 16 residues. Trimming took 4 bases from V and 1 from J, leaving 14 bases between them. From germline, CDR1 is MGHRA and CDR2 YSYEKL. CDR3 loop: CASSPPTSKSYNEQFF. CDR3 sequence (DNA): TGCGCCAGCAGCCCACCGACTAGTAAATCCTACAATGAGCAGTTCTTC.

In this sample, this clonotype turned up a few times. This chain links TRBV11-2 with TRBJ2-1; 14 positions agree with TRBD2. Per the germline V gene, CDR1 is SGHAT and CDR2 is FQNNGV. The CDR3 consists of 18 residues. The ends lost 5 bases at V and 5 bases at J; junction bases unmatched: 11. This CDR3 reads CASSPPGLAGEFNNEQFF. In nucleotides, the CDR3 is TGTGCCAGCAGCCCTCCGGGACTAGCGGGGGAGTTCAACAATGAGCAGTTCTTC. The full variable domain, rest sourced from reference TRBV11-2 and TRBJ2-1, is EAGVAQSPRYKIIEKRQSVAFWCNPISGHATLYWYQQILGQGPKLLIQFQNNGVVDDSQLPKDRFSAERLKGVDSTLKIQPAKLEDSAVYLCASSPPGLAGEFNNEQFFGPGTRLTVL.

The V and J genes are TRBV12-3 or TRBV12-4 and TRBJ2-3; 8 bases match TRBD2. This CDR3 region has 15 residues. Unmatched junction bases numbered 1, after V lost 1 base and J lost 1 base. CDR3 bases: TGTGCCAGCAGTTTAGAGCGGGGGCGCACAGATACGCAGTATTTT. Translation: CASSLERGRTDTQYF.

This chain links TRBV12-3 or TRBV12-4 with TRBJ1-3, with a possible D match to TRBD1 (5 bases). V lost 6 bases and J 4 bases, leaving 13 bases between the germline ends. The CDR3 spans 14 residues. The CDR3 protein is CASSTTVAGNTIYF. The CDR3 nucleotides are TGTGCCAGCAGCACGACAGTCGCCGGAAACACCATATATTTT.